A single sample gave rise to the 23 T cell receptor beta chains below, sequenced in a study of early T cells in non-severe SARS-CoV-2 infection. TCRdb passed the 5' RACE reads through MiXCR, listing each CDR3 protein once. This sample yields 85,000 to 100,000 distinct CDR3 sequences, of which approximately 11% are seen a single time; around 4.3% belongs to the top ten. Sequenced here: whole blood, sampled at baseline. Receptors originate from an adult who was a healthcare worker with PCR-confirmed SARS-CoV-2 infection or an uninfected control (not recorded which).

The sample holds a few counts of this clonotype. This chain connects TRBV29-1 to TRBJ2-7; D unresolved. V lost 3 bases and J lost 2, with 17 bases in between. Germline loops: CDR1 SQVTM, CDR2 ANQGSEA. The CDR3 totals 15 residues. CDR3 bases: TGCAGCGTTGAGCTCGCCAGCCACTACACCTACGAGCAGTACTTC. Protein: CSVELASHYTYEQYF.

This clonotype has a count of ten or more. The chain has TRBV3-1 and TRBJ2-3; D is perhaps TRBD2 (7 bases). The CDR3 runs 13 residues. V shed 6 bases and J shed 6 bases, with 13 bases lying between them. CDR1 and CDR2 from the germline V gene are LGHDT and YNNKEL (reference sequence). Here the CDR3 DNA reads TGTGCCAGCAGGCGAGGGGGGGTGGATACGCAGTATTTT. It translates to CASRRGGVDTQYF.

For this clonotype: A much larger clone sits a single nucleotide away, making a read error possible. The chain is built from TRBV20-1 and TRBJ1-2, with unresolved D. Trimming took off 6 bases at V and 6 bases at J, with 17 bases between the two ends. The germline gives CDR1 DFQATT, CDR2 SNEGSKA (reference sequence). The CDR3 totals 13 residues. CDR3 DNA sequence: TGCAGTGCCCTCGCTTTTCCCGAGGATGGCTACACCTTC. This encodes CSALAFPEDGYTF.

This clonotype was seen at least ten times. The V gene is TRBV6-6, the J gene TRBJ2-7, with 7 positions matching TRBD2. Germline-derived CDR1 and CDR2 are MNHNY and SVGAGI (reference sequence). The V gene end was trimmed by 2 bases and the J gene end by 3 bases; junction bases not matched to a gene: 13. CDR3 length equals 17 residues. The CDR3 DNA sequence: TGTGCCAGCAGTTACATACCTTCGGGAGGCTTCCACTACGAGCAGTACTTC. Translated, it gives CASSYIPSGGFHYEQYF.

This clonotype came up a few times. The CDR3 sequence is CASSRSPQHF. Written as DNA, the CDR3 is TGTGCCAGCAGCCGGTCGCCCCAGCATTTT. The V call is TRBV5-4, the J call TRBJ1-5; D gene unclear. The germline gives CDR1 SGHNT, CDR2 YYREEE (reference sequence). V shed 4 bases and J shed 9 bases, with 5 bases lying between them. This CDR3 is built from 10 residues.

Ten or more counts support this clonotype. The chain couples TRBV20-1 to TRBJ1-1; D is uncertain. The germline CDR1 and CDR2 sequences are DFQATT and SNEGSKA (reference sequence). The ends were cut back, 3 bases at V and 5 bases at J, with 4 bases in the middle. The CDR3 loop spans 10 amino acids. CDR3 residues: CSASLTEAFF. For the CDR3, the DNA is TGCAGTGCTAGCTTGACTGAAGCTTTCTTT.

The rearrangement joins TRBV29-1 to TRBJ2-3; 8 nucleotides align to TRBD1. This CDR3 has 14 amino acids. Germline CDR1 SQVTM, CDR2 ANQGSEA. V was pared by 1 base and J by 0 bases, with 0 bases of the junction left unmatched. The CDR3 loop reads CSVEGTGSTDTQYF. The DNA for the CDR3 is TGCAGCGTTGAAGGGACAGGGAGCACAGATACGCAGTATTTT.

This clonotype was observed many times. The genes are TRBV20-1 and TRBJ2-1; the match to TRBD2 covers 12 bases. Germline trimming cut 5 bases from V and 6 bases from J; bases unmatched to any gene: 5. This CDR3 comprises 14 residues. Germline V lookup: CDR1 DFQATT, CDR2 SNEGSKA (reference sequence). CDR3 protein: CSAWATSGGNEQFF. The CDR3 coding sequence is TGCAGTGCTTGGGCGACTAGCGGGGGCAATGAGCAGTTCTTC.

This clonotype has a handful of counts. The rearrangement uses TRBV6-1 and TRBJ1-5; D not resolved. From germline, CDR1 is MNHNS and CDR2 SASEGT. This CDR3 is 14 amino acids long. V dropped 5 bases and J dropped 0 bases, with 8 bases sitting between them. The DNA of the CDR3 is TGTGCCAGCAGTCAAGAACATAGCAATCAGCCCCAGCATTTT. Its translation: CASSQEHSNQPQHF.

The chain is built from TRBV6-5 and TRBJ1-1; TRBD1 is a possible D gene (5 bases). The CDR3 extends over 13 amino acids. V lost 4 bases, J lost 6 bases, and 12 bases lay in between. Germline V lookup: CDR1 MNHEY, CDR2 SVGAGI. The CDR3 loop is CASSFDSTAEAFF. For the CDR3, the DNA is TGTGCCAGCAGTTTCGACAGTACGGCTGAAGCTTTCTTT.

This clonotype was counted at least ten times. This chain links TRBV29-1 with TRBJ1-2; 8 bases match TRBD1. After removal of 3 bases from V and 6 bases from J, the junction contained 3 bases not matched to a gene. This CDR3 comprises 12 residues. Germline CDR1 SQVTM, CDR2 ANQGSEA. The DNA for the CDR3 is TGCAGCGTTGATGACAGGGGACATGGCTACACCTTC. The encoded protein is CSVDDRGHGYTF. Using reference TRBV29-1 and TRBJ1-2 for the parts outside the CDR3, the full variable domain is SAVISQKPSRDICQRGTSLTIQCQVDSQVTMMFWYRQQPGQSLTLIATANQGSEATYESGFVIDKFPISRPNLTFSTLTVSNMSPEDSSIYLCSVDDRGHGYTFGSGTRLTVV.

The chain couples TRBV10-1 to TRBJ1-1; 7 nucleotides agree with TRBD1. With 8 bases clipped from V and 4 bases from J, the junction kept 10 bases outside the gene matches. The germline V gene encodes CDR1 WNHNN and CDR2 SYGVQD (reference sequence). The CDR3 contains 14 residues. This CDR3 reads CASARTGGSTEAFF. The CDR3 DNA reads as TGCGCCAGCGCCCGGACAGGCGGTTCCACTGAAGCTTTCTTT.

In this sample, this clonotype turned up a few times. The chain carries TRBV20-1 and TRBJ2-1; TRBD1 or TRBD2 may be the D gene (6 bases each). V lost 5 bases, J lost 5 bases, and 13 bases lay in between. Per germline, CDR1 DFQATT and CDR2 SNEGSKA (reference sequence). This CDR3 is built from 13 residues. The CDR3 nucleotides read TGCAGTGCTGGGGGGCGGGTCAACAATGAGCAGTTCTTC. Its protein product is CSAGGRVNNEQFF.

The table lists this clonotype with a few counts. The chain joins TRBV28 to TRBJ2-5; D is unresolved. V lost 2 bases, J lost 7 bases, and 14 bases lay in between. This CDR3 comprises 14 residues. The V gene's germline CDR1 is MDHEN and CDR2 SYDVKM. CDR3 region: CASSLRSSVGTQYF. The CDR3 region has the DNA TGTGCCAGCAGTTTACGTTCCTCCGTGGGGACCCAGTACTTC.

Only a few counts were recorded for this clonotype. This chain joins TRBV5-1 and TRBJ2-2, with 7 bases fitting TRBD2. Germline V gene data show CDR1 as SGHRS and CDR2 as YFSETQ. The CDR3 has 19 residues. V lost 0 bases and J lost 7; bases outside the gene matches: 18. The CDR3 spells CASSLDRLAALSVGGELFF. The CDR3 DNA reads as TGCGCCAGCAGCTTGGACCGACTAGCAGCCCTTTCCGTGGGCGGGGAGCTGTTTTTT.

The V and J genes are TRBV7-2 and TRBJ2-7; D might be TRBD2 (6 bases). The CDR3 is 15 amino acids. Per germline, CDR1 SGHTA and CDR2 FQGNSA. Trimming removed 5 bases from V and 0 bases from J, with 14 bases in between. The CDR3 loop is CASSPLAFSSYEQYF. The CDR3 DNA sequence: TGTGCCAGCAGCCCTCTAGCGTTTAGCTCCTACGAGCAGTACTTC.

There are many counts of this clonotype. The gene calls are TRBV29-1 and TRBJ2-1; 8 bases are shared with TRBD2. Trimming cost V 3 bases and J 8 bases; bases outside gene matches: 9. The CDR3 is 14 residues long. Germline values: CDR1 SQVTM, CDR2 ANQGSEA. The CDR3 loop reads CSVEGLAGSDEQFF. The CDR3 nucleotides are TGCAGCGTTGAGGGGCTAGCGGGTTCTGATGAGCAGTTCTTC.

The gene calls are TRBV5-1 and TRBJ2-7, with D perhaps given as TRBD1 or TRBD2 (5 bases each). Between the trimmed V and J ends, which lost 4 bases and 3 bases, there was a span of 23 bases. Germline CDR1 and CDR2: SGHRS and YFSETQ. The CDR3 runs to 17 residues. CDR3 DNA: TGCGCCAGCAGCCCGACCGGGCCGGGACCCATCCTCTACGAGCAGTACTTC. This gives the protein CASSPTGPGPILYEQYF.

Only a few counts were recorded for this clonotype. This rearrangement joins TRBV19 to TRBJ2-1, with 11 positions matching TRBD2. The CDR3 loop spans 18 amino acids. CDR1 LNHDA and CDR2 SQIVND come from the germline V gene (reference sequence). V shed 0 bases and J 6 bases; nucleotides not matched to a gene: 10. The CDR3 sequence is CASSIDLLAGALGNEQFF. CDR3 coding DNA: TGTGCCAGTAGTATAGATCTACTAGCGGGGGCCCTGGGCAATGAGCAGTTCTTC. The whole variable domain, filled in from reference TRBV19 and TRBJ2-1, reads DGGITQSPKYLFRKEGQNVTLSCEQNLNHDAMYWYRQDPGQGLRLIYYSQIVNDFQKGDIAEGYSVSREKKESFPLTVTSAQKNPTAFYLCASSIDLLAGALGNEQFFGPGTRLTVL.

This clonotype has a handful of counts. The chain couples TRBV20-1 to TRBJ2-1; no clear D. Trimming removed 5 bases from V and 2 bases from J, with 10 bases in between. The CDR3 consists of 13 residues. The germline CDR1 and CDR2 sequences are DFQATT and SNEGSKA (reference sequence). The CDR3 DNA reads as TGCAGTGCTTATTTTACAACCTACAATGAGCAGTTCTTC. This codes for CSAYFTTYNEQFF.

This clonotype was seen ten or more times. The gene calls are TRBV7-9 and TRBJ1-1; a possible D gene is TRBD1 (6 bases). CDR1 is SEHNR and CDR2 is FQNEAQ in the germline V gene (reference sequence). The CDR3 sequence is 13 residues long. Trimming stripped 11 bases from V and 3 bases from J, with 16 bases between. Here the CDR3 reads CAVRGAQDTEAFF. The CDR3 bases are TGTGCCGTAAGGGGGGCGCAAGACACTGAAGCTTTCTTT.

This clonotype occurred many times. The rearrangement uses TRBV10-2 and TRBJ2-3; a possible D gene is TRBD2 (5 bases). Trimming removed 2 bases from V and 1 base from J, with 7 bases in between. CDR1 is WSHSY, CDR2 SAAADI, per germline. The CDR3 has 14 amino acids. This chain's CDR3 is CASSELRGTDTQYF. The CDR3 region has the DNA TGCGCCAGCAGTGAGCTGCGGGGCACAGATACGCAGTATTTT.

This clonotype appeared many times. The CDR3 protein is CASSGTGLNTEAFF. CDR3 bases: TGTGCCAGCTCAGGAACAGGATTGAACACTGAAGCTTTCTTT. J is TRBJ1-1 and V is TRBV18; D perhaps matches TRBD1 (5 bases). Germline CDR1 KGHSH, CDR2 LQKENI. This CDR3 is 14 amino acids long. Trimming stripped 5 bases from V and 0 bases from J, with 10 bases between.